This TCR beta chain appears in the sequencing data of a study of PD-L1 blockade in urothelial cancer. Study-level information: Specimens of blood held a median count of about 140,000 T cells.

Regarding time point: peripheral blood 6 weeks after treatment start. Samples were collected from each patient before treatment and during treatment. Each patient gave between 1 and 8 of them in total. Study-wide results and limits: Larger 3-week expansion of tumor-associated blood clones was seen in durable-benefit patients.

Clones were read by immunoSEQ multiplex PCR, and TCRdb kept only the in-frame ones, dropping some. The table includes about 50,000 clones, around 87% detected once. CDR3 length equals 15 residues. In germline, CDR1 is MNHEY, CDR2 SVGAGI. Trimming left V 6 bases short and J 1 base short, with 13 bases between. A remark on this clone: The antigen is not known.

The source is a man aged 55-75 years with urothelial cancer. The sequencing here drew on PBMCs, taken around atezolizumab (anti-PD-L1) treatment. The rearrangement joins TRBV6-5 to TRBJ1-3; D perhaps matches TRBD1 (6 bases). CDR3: CASREQGISGNTIYF. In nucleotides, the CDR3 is TGTGCCAGCAGGGAACAGGGAATTTCTGGAAACACCATATATTTT.